This T cell receptor beta chain derives from a study of T cells expressing NK-cell markers. About the study: The sequencing cohort of eight donors included seven HCMV-seropositive individuals and one seronegative individual. General observations from the study: What remained unclear was the HCMV specificity of expanded NKG2C+ T cell clones.

In the case of this clonotype: The antigen is undetermined.

Researchers built TCR beta cDNA using 5'RACE template switching with UMIs. From the 5' RACE reads, TCRdb lists one entry per CDR3 protein and no DNA. Seen in this sample are 130,000 to 150,000 distinct CDR3 sequences; the ten most common clones hold around 12%. Material: blood T cells: a sorted CD56 or NKG2C T cell subset, CD4+ or CD8+ T cells, or bulk PBMC T cells (not recorded which). The origin of this receptor is a man aged 18 to 35 in good health.

The CDR3 loop reads CASSQGVGQETQYF. The chain links TRBV4-2 to TRBJ2-5. CDR1 is LGHNA and CDR2 is YNFKEQ in the germline V gene. CDR3 length: 14 amino acids.